Presented here are 31 T cell receptor beta chains from one specimen sequenced in a study of blood T cell repertoires in COVID-19. Profiling relied on immunoSEQ multiplex PCR, and the TCRdb table lists in-frame clones only, not all of them. Of 200,000 to 250,000 clones in the sample, roughly nine tenths were seen once. Material for sequencing was peripheral blood. These receptor sequences come from a woman in her fifties or sixties with COVID-19, enrolled during active disease.

The chain is built from TRBV5-1 and TRBJ2-1; 11 bases fit TRBD2. V lost 0 bases to trimming and J lost 2 bases; unmatched junction nucleotides: 7. CDR1 and CDR2 from the germline V gene are SGHRS and YFSETQ. This CDR3 region has 18 residues. CDR3 nucleotide sequence: TGCGCCAGCAGCTTGGCTACTAGCGGGGGTAGAACCTACAATGAGCAGTTCTTC. Translation gives CASSLATSGGRTYNEQFF.

The V gene is TRBV5-1, the J gene TRBJ1-3, with unresolved D. Germline-derived CDR1 and CDR2 are SGHRS and YFSETQ. The CDR3 sequence is 16 residues long. V shed 3 bases and J shed 0 bases, with 13 bases lying between them. CDR3 region: CASSSSRLPSGNTIYF. CDR3 sequence (DNA): TGCGCCAGCAGCTCTAGCCGGCTCCCCTCTGGAAACACCATATATTTT.

The chain links TRBV6-5 to TRBJ2-5; TRBD2 matches at 7 bases. The junction had 7 bases not matched to a gene; V was cut back by 5 bases and J by 7 bases. From germline, CDR1 is MNHEY and CDR2 SVGAGI. This CDR3 contains 13 residues. The CDR3, as DNA: TGTGCCAGCAGTACGGGGACGGGGGGGACCCAGTACTTC. Translation gives CASSTGTGGTQYF.

For the CDR3, the DNA is TGTGCCACCAGCAGAGGCCCTAGCGGGAGCCACAATGAGCAGTTCTTC. Amino acid sequence: CATSRGPSGSHNEQFF. The chain couples TRBV15 to TRBJ2-1; 10 nucleotides line up with TRBD2. The V segment lost 1 base and the J segment 5 bases; nucleotides outside the gene matches: 5. The CDR3 length is 16 residues. Per the germline V gene, CDR1 is LNHNV and CDR2 is YYDKDF (reference sequence).

This chain uses TRBV28 with TRBJ1-2; D call uncertain. The germline CDR1 and CDR2 sequences are MDHEN and SYDVKM. The CDR3 loop spans 11 amino acids. V was shortened by 6 bases and J by 5 bases, with 7 bases between the two germline ends. The chain's CDR3 is CASRSGYGYTF. As DNA, the CDR3 is TGTGCCAGCAGGTCGGGGTATGGCTACACCTTC.

This chain links TRBV5-1 with TRBJ1-3, with D maybe TRBD1 (5 bases). Germline CDR1 is SGHRS and CDR2 is YFSETQ. The germline V and J ends were trimmed by 4 bases and 4 bases, with 9 bases remaining between them. CDR3 length: 13 amino acids. As DNA, the CDR3 is TGCGCCAGCAGCAAGGGGTTCGGAAACACCATATATTTT. Amino acid sequence: CASSKGFGNTIYF.

This sequence joins TRBV5-4 and TRBJ2-2; 7 bases line up with TRBD2. This CDR3 spans 19 amino acids. The V and J ends lost 0 bases and 0 bases, in that order; junction bases with no gene match: 11. Germline V gene data show CDR1 as SGHNT and CDR2 as YYREEE (reference sequence). The CDR3 DNA is TGTGCCAGCAGCTTGGCCCTCGGGAGGAATACAGCGAACACCGGGGAGCTGTTTTTT. Protein: CASSLALGRNTANTGELFF. The variable domain in full, with the rest retrieved from reference TRBV5-4 and TRBJ2-2, is ETGVTQSPTHLIKTRGQQVTLRCSSQSGHNTVSWYQQALGQGPQFIFQYYREEENGRGNFPPRFSGLQFPNYSSELNVNALELDDSALYLCASSLALGRNTANTGELFFGEGSRLTVL.

The gene calls are TRBV4-3 and TRBJ1-4; no clear D. V lost 1 base and J 0 bases, leaving 6 bases between the germline ends. The V gene's germline CDR1 is LGHNA and CDR2 YSLEER. The CDR3 consists of 15 residues. The CDR3 loop reads CASSQGTATNEKLFF. CDR3 in DNA: TGCGCCAGCAGCCAAGGAACTGCAACTAATGAAAAACTGTTTTTT.

This chain uses TRBV29-1 with TRBJ2-3; D is unresolved. This CDR3 has 13 amino acids. Trimming removed 6 bases at V and 2 bases at J, with 12 bases between. Germline V gene sequence: CDR1 SQVTM, CDR2 ANQGSEA. The CDR3 loop is CSVPEVNTDTQYF. CDR3 coding DNA: TGCAGCGTCCCCGAGGTGAACACAGATACGCAGTATTTT.

In this sample, this clone turned up once. The gene calls are TRBV14 and TRBJ1-4; TRBD1 matches at 7 bases. V gave up 4 bases and J gave up 8 bases; unmatched junction bases: 10. The CDR3 length is 15 residues. Germline CDR1 is SGHDN and CDR2 is FVKESK. The CDR3 region is CASSLRGGSGEKLFF. As DNA, the CDR3 is TGTGCCAGCAGCCTCCGAGGGGGCAGCGGGGAAAAACTGTTTTTT. Using reference TRBV14 and TRBJ1-4 for the parts outside the CDR3, the full variable domain is EAGVTQFPSHSVIEKGQTVTLRCDPISGHDNLYWYRRVMGKEIKFLLHFVKESKQDESGMPNNRFLAERTGGTYSTLKVQPAELEDSGVYFCASSLRGGSGEKLFFGSGTQLSVL.

This clone appeared once. This sequence joins TRBV10-2 and TRBJ2-7, with a tentative D call TRBD2 (5 bases). Trimming removed 3 bases from V and 6 bases from J, with 18 bases in between. The germline CDR1 and CDR2 sequences are WSHSY and SAAADI. There are 15 residues in the CDR3. The CDR3 sequence: CASSDRLAPSGEQYV. The CDR3, as DNA: TGCGCCAGCAGTGATCGGCTAGCCCCCTCGGGCGAGCAGTACGTC.

Here the CDR3 reads CSVPGLAGGWFRTDTQYF. The CDR3 DNA reads TGCAGCGTTCCCGGACTAGCGGGGGGGTGGTTTCGCACAGATACGCAGTATTTT. The chain uses TRBV29-1 and TRBJ2-3; 15 nucleotides line up with TRBD2. Trimming cost V 5 bases and J 1 base; bases outside gene matches: 10. Germline V gene data show CDR1 as SQVTM and CDR2 as ANQGSEA. The CDR3 has 18 residues.

CDR3 sequence: CASRSGGGRGYTF. The DNA of the CDR3 is TGTGCCAGCAGGTCTGGCGGGGGGCGGGGCTACACCTTC. The chain is built from TRBV28 and TRBJ1-2, with D perhaps matching TRBD1 (6 bases). CDR1 and CDR2 (germline): MDHEN, SYDVKM. The CDR3 totals 13 residues. V was pared by 6 bases and J by 8 bases, with 16 bases between.

Only a few counts were recorded for this clone. The J gene is TRBJ1-1, the V gene TRBV12-5, with 8 bases aligning to TRBD1. The CDR3 consists of 14 residues. V was clipped by 7 bases and J by 4 bases; unmatched bases: 8. Germline-derived CDR1 and CDR2 are LGHNT and FRNRAP. As DNA, the CDR3 is TGTGCTAGTGCAACAGGGGGTAAGGGCACTGAAGCTTTCTTT. Encoded protein: CASATGGKGTEAFF.

Note on this clone: Mismatch with germline at one junction end may stem from a read error. The V and J genes are TRBV10-3 and TRBJ2-1, with 13 bases lining up with TRBD2. The CDR3 contains 19 residues. CDR1 is ENHRY, CDR2 SYGVKD, per germline. CDR3 region: CAISASFRTSGGGNKEQFF. The CDR3 DNA reads TGTGCCATCAGTGCATCATTTCGGACTAGCGGGGGTGGGAACAAGGAGCAGTTCTTC.

This clone occurred once. The chain couples TRBV5-1 to TRBJ2-5; a weak D match, TRBD2 (5 bases). In germline, CDR1 is SGHRS, CDR2 YFSETQ. V shed 6 bases and J shed 9 bases, with 18 bases lying between them. This CDR3 comprises 13 residues. This CDR3 reads CASKVEGPGAQYF. CDR3 in DNA: TGCGCCAGCAAAGTAGAGGGTCCCGGGGCCCAGTACTTC.

As regards this clone: Other DNA sequences within the sample encode an identical CDR3. The chain joins TRBV18 to TRBJ1-6; TRBD1 matches 10 bases. CDR1 and CDR2 from the germline V gene are KGHSH and LQKENI. This CDR3 region has 14 residues. The trim removed 6 bases at V and 7 bases at J, leaving 3 bases unmatched. CDR3 sequence reads: CASSRDRGNSPLHF. In nucleotides, the CDR3 is TGTGCCAGCTCTCGGGACAGGGGAAATTCACCCCTCCACTTT.

The chain links TRBV4-3 to TRBJ2-3; 10 bases agree with TRBD2. V was pared by 0 bases and J by 10 bases, with 7 bases of the junction left unmatched. The CDR3 is made up of 15 amino acids. Germline CDR1 reads LGHNA; CDR2 reads YSLEER. In DNA form, the CDR3 reads TGCGCCAGCAGCCAAGATCTAGCTAGCGGGAGCTCGCAGTATTTT. Translating gives CASSQDLASGSSQYF.

The sample holds one count of this clone. The chain combines TRBV5-1 with TRBJ2-3; perhaps TRBD2 as D (6 bases). The CDR3 extends over 15 amino acids. CDR1 SGHRS and CDR2 YFSETQ come from the germline V gene. With 1 base removed from V and 3 bases from J, the gap between germline ends came to 12 bases. CDR3 residues: CASSLRGNPTDTQYF. CDR3 sequence (DNA): TGCGCCAGCAGCTTGCGGGGGAACCCTACAGATACGCAGTATTTT.

The J gene is TRBJ1-6, the V gene TRBV6-5; D remains ambiguous. The CDR3 consists of 15 residues. CDR1 is MNHEY, CDR2 SVGAGI, per germline. With 7 bases removed from V and 1 base from J, the gap between germline ends came to 11 bases. CDR3 DNA: TGTGCCAGCACTGTGGGGAGGTCCTATAATTCACCCCTCCACTTT. As protein: CASTVGRSYNSPLHF.

The chain has TRBV27 and TRBJ1-4; TRBD1 aligns across 9 bases. Germline V gene lookup returns CDR1 MNHEY and CDR2 SMNVEV (reference sequence). Unmatched junction bases numbered 6, after V lost 5 bases and J lost 5 bases. The CDR3 runs to 15 residues. The CDR3 DNA reads as TGTGCCAGCAGTCCGCAGGGACAGGGCAATGAAAAACTGTTTTTT. Its protein product is CASSPQGQGNEKLFF.

The chain employs TRBV12-1 and TRBJ2-1; the table's TRBD1 call for D was not verified on the DNA. TRBV12-1 is recorded as a pseudogene. The CDR3 is made up of 18 amino acids. The CDR3 reads CASSLPPLTGYSYNEQFF. The CDR3, as DNA: TGTGCCAGCAGCTTGCCCCCCTTGACAGGATACTCCTACAATGAGCAGTTCTTC.

The chain couples TRBV7-9 to TRBJ2-7; 7 nucleotides match TRBD1. Trimming removed 5 bases from V and 2 bases from J; junction bases left unmatched: 9. Germline-derived CDR1 and CDR2 are SEHNR and FQNEAQ (reference sequence). This CDR3 spans 15 amino acids. CDR3 region: CASSARQGRTYEQYF. The CDR3 DNA reads as TGTGCCAGCAGCGCTAGACAGGGTAGGACCTACGAGCAGTACTTC.

This clone was found once. This rearrangement joins TRBV11-3 to TRBJ2-2, with a weak D call TRBD1 (5 bases). CDR3 size: 15 residues. In germline, CDR1 is SGHNT, CDR2 YENEEA. The germline V and J ends were trimmed by 5 bases and 2 bases, with 12 bases remaining between them. This chain's CDR3 is CASSPTGINTGELFF. In nucleotides, the CDR3 is TGTGCCAGCAGCCCTACAGGAATTAACACCGGGGAGCTGTTTTTT.

The table lists this clone with a few counts. The chain recombines TRBV7-8 with TRBJ2-7; a weak D match, TRBD2 (6 bases). This CDR3 region has 13 residues. The V end lost 3 bases, the J end lost 4 bases, and 10 bases lay between the germline ends. Germline V gene data show CDR1 as SGHVS and CDR2 as FQNEAQ. CDR3 coding DNA: TGTGCCAGCAGCTTCGGGAGAGGTTACGAGCAGTACGTC. Encoded protein: CASSFGRGYEQYV.

The V gene is TRBV6-5, the J gene TRBJ1-6; no firm D call. V was trimmed by 4 bases and J by 7 bases, leaving 17 bases between them. Germline V gives CDR1 MNHEY, CDR2 SVGAGI. This CDR3 is built from 16 residues. The DNA for the CDR3 is TGTGCCAGCAGTTCCTCGGCTGGGAGACTGAATTCACCCCTCCACTTT. Translation gives CASSSSAGRLNSPLHF.

The chain uses TRBV6-2 or TRBV6-3 and TRBJ1-1; 11 bases are shared with TRBD1. The CDR3 covers 13 residues. From germline, CDR1 is MNHEY and CDR2 SVGEGT. V dropped 4 bases and J dropped 11; count of bases not matched to a gene: 6. The CDR3: CASSSGQGVMAFF. Written as DNA, the CDR3 is TGTGCCAGCAGTTCGGGACAGGGGGTAATGGCTTTCTTT.

This clone has a handful of counts. The V call is TRBV11-2, the J call TRBJ1-4, with D possibly TRBD1 on 6 matching bases. This CDR3 comprises 15 residues. Trimming pared 1 base from V and 3 bases from J, leaving 9 bases between. Per germline, CDR1 SGHAT and CDR2 FQNNGV. Here the CDR3 DNA reads TGTGCCAGCAGCTTAGCACAGGGCCCTAATGAAAAACTGTTTTTT. This codes for CASSLAQGPNEKLFF.

This chain joins TRBV21-1 and TRBJ2-7; the listed D gene, TRBD2, was not tested against the DNA. TRBV21-1 is listed as a pseudogene. The CDR3 contains 18 residues. CDR3 bases: TGTGCCAGCACCAGCCTAAAGAGCGGGGGCCGTAGCTCCTACGAGCAGTACTTC. The encoded protein is CASTSLKSGGRSSYEQYF.

The J gene is TRBJ1-2, the V gene TRBV5-5; 10 bases line up with TRBD1. CDR1 is SGHKS, CDR2 YYEKEE, per germline (reference sequence). Trimming removed 4 bases from V and 6 bases from J; junction bases left unmatched: 15. The CDR3 sequence is 17 residues long. The CDR3 reads CASSRTTSGTGEDGYTF. The CDR3 DNA sequence: TGTGCCAGCAGCCGCACAACCTCCGGGACAGGGGAGGATGGCTACACCTTC.

The rearrangement links TRBV4-1 to TRBJ2-3; 8 bases align to TRBD2. Germline V CDR1 and CDR2: MGHRA, YSYEKL. The CDR3 covers 17 residues. V lost 0 bases to trimming and J lost 0 bases; unmatched junction nucleotides: 5. The CDR3 loop is CASSQDWAGGSTDTQYF. CDR3 coding DNA: TGCGCCAGCAGCCAAGATTGGGCGGGGGGTAGCACAGATACGCAGTATTTT.